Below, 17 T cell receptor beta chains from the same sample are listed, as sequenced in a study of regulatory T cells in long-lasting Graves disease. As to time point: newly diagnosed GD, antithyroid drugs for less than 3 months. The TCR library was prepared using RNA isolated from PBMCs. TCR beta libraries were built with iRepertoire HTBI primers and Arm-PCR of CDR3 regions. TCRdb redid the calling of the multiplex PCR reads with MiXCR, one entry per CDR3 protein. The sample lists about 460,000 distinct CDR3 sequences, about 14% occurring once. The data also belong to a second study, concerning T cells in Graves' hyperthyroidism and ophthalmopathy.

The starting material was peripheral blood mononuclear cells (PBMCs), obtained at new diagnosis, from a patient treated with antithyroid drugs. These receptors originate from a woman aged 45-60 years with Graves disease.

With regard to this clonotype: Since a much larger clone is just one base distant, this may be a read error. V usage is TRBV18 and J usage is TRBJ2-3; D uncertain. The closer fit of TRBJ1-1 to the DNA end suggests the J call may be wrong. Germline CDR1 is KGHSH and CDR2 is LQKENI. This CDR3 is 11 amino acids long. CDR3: CASPPERGAFF. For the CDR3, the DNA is TGTGCCAGCCCACCTGAGAGAGGTGCTTTCTTT.

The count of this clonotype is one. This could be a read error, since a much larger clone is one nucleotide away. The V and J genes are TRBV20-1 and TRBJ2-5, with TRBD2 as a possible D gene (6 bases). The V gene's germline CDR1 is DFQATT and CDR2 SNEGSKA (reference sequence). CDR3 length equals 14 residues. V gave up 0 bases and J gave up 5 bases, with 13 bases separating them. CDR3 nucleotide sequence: TGCAGTGCTAGAGATTTAGCGGAAGGGGAGACCCAGTACTTC. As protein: CSARDLAEGETQYF.

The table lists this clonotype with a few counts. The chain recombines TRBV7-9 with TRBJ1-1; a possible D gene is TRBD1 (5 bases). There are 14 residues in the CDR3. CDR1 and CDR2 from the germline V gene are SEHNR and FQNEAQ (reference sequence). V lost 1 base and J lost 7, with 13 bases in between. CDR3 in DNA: TGTGCCAGCAGCTTAGGACAGTCAATCATTGAAGCTTTCTTT. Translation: CASSLGQSIIEAFF.

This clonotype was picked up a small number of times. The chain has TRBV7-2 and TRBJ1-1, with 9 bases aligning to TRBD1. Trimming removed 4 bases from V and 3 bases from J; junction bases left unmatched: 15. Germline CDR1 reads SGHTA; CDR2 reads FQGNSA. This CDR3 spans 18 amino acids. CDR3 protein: CASSWGGAQGALDTEAFF. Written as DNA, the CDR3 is TGTGCCAGCAGCTGGGGGGGAGCACAGGGGGCCTTAGACACTGAAGCTTTCTTT.

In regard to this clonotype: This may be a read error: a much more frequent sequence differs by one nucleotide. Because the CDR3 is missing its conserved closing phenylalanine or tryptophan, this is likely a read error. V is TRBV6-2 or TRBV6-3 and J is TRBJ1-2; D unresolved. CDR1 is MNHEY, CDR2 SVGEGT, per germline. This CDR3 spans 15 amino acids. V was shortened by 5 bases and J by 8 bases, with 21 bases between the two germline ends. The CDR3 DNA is TGTGCCAGCAGTGAAGATCCGGTCCCGGGGTACGGCTACACCTCC. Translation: CASSEDPVPGYGYTS.

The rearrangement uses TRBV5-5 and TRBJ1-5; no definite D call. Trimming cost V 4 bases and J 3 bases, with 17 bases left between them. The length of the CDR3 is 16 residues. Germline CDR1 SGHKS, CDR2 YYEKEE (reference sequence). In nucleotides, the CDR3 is TGTGCCAGCAGCGATCACCTCCGGGAGGCCAATCAGCCCCAGCATTTT. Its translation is CASSDHLREANQPQHF.

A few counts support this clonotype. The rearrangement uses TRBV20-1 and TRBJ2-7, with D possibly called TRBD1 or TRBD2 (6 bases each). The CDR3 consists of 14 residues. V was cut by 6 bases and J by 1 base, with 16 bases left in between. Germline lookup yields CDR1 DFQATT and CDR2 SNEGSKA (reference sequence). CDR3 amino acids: CSADVQGTSYEQYF. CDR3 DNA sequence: TGCAGTGCCGACGTCCAGGGGACTTCCTACGAGCAGTACTTC.

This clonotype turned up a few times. The CDR3 region is CASSLPGSSYEQYF. The CDR3 DNA reads as TGTGCCAGCAGTTTACCCGGGAGCTCCTACGAGCAGTACTTC. V and J are TRBV27 and TRBJ2-7; the D gene is possibly TRBD2 (6 bases). The V end was cut by 2 bases, the J end by 0 bases, with 8 bases between. Per the germline V gene, CDR1 is MNHEY and CDR2 is SMNVEV (reference sequence). This CDR3 has 14 residues.

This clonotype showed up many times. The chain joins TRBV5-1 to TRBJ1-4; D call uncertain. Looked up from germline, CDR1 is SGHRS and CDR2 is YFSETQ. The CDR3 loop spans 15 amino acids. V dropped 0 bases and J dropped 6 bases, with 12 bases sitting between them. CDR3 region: CASSLVDSTDEKLFF. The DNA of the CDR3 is TGCGCCAGCAGCTTGGTGGATTCCACCGATGAAAAACTGTTTTTT.

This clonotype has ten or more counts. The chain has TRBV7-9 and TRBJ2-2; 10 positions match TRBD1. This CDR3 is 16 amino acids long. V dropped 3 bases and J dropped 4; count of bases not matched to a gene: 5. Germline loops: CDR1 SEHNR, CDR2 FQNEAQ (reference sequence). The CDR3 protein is CASSFDRGRITGELFF. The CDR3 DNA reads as TGTGCCAGCAGCTTTGACAGGGGGCGGATCACCGGGGAGCTGTTTTTT.

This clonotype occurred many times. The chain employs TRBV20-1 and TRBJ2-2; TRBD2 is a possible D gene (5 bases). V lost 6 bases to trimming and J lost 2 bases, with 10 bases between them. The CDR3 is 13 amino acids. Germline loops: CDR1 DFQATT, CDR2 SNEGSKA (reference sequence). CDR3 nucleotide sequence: TGCAGTGCCTGGGGAGTAAACACCGGGGAGCTGTTTTTT. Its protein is CSAWGVNTGELFF.

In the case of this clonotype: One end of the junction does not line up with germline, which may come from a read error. The chain's CDR3 is CAGSAVLAVSYEQYF. Written as DNA, the CDR3 is TGTGCCGGCAGTGCGGTGCTAGCGGTATCCTACGAGCAGTACTTC. The V and J genes are TRBV25-1 and TRBJ2-7; 7 nucleotides align to TRBD2. The germline CDR1 and CDR2 sequences are MGHDK and SYGVNS. This CDR3 has 15 amino acids.

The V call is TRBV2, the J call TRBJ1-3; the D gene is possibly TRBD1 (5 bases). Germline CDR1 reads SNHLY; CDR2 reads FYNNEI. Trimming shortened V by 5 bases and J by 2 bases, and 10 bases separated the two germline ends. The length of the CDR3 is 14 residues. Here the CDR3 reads CASSPGLTGNTIYF. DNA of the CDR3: TGTGCCAGCAGTCCAGGGTTAACTGGAAACACCATATATTTT.

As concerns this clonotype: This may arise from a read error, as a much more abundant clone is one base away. CDR3 sequence (DNA): TGTGCCAGCAGTCCGGCCGGGGGTTCCGGCTACACCTTC. Translated, it gives CASSPAGGSGYTF. This chain connects TRBV28 to TRBJ1-2, with TRBD1 as a possible D gene (5 bases). This CDR3 comprises 13 residues. Germline-derived CDR1 and CDR2 are MDHEN and SYDVKM. V lost 5 bases and J 8 bases, leaving 15 bases between the germline ends.

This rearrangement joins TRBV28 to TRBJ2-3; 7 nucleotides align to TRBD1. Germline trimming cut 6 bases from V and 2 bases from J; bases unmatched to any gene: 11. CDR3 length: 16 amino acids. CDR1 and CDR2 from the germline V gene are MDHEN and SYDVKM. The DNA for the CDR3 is TGTGCCAGCAGGACAAACCGGGACAGTATCACAGATACGCAGTATTTT. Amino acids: CASRTNRDSITDTQYF.

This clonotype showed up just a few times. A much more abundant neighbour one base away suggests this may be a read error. The CDR3 region is CSAPDYRYNVQFF. CDR3 DNA: TGCAGTGCTCCCGATTACCGCTACAATGTGCAGTTCTTC. This chain connects TRBV20-1 to TRBJ2-1; D is ambiguous. Per the germline V gene, CDR1 is DFQATT and CDR2 is SNEGSKA (reference sequence). The CDR3 totals 13 residues.

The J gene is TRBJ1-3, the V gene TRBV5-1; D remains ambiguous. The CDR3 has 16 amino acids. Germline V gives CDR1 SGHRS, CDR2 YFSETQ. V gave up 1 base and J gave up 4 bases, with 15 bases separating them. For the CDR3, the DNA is TGCGCCAGCAGCTTGCAGTCGGCCAACCTAGGAAACACCATATATTTT. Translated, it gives CASSLQSANLGNTIYF.